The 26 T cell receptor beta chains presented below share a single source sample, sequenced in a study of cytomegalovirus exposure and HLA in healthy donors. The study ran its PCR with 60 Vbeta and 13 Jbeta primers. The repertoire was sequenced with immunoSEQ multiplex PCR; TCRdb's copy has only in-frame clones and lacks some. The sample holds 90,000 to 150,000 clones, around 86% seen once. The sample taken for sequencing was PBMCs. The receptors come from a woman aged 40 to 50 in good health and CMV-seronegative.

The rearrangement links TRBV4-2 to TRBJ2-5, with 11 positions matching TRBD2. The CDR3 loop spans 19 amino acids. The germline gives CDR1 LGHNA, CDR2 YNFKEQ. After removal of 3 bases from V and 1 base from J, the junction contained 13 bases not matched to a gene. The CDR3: CASSQWGYVAGGRQETQYF. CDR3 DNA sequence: TGTGCCAGCAGCCAGTGGGGATACGTAGCGGGGGGGCGCCAAGAGACCCAGTACTTC.

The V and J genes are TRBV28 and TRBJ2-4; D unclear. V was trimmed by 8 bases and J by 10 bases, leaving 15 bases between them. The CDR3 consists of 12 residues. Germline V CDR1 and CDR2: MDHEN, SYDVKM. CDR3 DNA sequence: TGTGCCAGCGCGACTCCCGTAGAAATTCAGTACTTC. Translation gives CASATPVEIQYF.

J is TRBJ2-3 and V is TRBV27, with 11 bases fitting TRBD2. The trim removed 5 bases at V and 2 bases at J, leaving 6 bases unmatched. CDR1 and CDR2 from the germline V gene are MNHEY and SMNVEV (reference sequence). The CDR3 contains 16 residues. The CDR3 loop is CASSRRLAGITDTQYF. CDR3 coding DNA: TGTGCCAGCAGTAGACGACTAGCGGGAATCACAGATACGCAGTATTTT.

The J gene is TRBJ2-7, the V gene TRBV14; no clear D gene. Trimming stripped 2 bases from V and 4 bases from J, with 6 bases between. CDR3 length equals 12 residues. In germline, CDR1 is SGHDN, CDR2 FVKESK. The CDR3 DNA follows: TGTGCCAGCAGCCAAACCAGGTACGAGCAGTACTTC. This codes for CASSQTRYEQYF.

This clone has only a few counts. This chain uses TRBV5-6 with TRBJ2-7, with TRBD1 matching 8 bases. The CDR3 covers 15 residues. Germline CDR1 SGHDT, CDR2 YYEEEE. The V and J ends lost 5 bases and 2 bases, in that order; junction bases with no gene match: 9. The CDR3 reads CASSLTGEPAYEQYF. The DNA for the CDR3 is TGTGCCAGCAGTTTGACAGGGGAGCCCGCCTACGAGCAGTACTTC.

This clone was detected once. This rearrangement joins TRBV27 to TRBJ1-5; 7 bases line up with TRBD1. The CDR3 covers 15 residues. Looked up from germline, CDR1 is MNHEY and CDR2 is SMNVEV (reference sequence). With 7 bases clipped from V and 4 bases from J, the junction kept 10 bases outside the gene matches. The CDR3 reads CASKLTGKGNQPQHF. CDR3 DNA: TGTGCCAGCAAGCTGACAGGGAAGGGGAATCAGCCCCAGCATTTT.

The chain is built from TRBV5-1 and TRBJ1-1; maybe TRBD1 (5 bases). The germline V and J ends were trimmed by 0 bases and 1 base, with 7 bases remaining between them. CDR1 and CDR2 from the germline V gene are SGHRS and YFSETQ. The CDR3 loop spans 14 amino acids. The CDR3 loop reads CASSLVTANTEAFF. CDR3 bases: TGCGCCAGCAGCTTGGTGACAGCGAACACTGAAGCTTTCTTT.

CDR3 DNA: TGCGCCAGCAGCTCAATTTTAGACAGGGGGCGATACACCGGGGAGCTGTTTTTT. The encoded protein is CASSSILDRGRYTGELFF. The chain joins TRBV5-1 to TRBJ2-2; 10 bases fit TRBD1. From germline, CDR1 is SGHRS and CDR2 YFSETQ. The CDR3 extends over 18 amino acids. Trimming cost V 3 bases and J 3 bases; bases outside gene matches: 11. The full variable domain, completed using reference TRBV5-1 and TRBJ2-2, is KAGVTQTPRYLIKTRGQQVTLSCSPISGHRSVSWYQQTPGQGLQFLFEYFSETQRNKGNFPGRFSGRQFSNSRSEMNVSTLELGDSALYLCASSSILDRGRYTGELFFGEGSRLTVL.

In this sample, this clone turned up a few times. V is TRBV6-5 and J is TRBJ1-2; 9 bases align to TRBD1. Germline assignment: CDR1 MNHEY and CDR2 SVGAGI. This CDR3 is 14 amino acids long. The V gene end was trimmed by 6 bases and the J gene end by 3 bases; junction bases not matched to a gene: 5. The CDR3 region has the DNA TGTGCCAGCAGATCGACAGGGGGGGACTATGGCTACACCTTC. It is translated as CASRSTGGDYGYTF.

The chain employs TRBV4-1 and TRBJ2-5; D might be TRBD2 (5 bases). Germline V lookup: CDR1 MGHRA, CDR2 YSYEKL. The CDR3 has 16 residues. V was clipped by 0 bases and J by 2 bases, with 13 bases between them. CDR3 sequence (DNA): TGCGCCAGCAGCCAAGAAGGCCTAGCAATACAAGAGACCCAGTACTTC. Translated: CASSQEGLAIQETQYF.

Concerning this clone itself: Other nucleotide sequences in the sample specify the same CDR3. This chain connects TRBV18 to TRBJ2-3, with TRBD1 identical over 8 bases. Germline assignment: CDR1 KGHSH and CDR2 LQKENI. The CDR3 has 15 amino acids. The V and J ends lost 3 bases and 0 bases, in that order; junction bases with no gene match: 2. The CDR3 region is CASSPGTGSTDTQYF. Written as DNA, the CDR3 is TGTGCCAGCTCACCCGGGACAGGCAGCACAGATACGCAGTATTTT. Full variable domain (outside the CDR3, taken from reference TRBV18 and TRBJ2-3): NAGVMQNPRHLVRRRGQEARLRCSPMKGHSHVYWYRQLPEEGLKFMVYLQKENIIDESGMPKERFSAEFPKEGPSILRIQQVVRGDSAAYFCASSPGTGSTDTQYFGPGTRLTVL.

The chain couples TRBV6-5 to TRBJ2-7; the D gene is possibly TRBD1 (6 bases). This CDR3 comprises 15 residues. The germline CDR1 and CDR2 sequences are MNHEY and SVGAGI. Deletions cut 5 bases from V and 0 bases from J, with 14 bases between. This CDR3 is CASSGDRSNSYEQYF. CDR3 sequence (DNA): TGTGCCAGCAGTGGAGACAGGTCTAACTCCTACGAGCAGTACTTC.

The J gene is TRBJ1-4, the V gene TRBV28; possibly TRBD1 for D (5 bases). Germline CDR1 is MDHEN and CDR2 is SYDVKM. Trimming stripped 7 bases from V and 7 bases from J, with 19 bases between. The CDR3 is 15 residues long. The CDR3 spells CASKGQLAGSEKLFF. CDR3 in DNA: TGTGCCAGCAAGGGGCAGTTAGCGGGGAGTGAAAAACTGTTTTTT.

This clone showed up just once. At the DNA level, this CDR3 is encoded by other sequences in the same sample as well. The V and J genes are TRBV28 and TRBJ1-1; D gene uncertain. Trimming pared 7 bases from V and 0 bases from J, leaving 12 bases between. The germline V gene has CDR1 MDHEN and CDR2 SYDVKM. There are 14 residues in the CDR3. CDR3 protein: CASTLRSMNTEAFF. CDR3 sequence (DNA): TGTGCCAGCACCCTAAGAAGCATGAACACTGAAGCTTTCTTT.

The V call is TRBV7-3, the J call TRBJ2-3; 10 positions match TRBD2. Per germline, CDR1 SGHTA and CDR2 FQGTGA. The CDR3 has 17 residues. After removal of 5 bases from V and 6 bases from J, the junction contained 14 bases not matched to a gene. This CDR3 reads CASSLGLAGVFGDTQYF. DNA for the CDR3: TGTGCCAGCAGCCTGGGGCTAGCGGGAGTCTTTGGGGATACGCAGTATTTT.

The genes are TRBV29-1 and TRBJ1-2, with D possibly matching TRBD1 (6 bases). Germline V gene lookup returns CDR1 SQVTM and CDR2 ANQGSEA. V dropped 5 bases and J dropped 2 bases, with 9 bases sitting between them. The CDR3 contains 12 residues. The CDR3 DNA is TGCAGCGTTAACCAGGGGAACTATGGCTACACCTTC. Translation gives CSVNQGNYGYTF. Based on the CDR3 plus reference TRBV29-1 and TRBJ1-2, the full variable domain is SAVISQKPSRDICQRGTSLTIQCQVDSQVTMMFWYRQQPGQSLTLIATANQGSEATYESGFVIDKFPISRPNLTFSTLTVSNMSPEDSSIYLCSVNQGNYGYTFGSGTRLTVV.

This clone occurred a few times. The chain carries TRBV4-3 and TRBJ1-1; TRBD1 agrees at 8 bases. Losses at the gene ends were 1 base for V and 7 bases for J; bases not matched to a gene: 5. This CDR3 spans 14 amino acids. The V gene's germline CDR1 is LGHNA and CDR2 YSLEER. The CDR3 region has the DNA TGCGCCAGCAGCCAAGGCCGCGGACAGGGTGAAGCTTTCTTT. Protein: CASSQGRGQGEAFF.

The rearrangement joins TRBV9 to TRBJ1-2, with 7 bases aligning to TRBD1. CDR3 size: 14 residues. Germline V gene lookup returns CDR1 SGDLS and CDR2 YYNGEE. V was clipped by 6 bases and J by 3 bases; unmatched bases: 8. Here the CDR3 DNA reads TGTGCCAGCACTACGACAGGGAGTGACTATGGCTACACCTTC. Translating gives CASTTTGSDYGYTF.

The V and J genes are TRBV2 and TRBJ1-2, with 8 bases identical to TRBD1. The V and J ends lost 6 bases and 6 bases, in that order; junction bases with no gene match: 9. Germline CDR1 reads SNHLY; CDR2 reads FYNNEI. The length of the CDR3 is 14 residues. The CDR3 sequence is CASRGRGQSDGYTF. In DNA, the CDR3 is TGTGCCAGCAGGGGCAGGGGGCAGTCTGATGGCTACACCTTC.

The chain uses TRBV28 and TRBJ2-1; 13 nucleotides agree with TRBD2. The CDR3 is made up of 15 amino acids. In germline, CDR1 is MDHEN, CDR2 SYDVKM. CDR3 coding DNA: TGTGCACTGCGGACTAGCGGGAGTCCGTTCGATGAGCAGTTCTTC. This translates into CALRTSGSPFDEQFF.

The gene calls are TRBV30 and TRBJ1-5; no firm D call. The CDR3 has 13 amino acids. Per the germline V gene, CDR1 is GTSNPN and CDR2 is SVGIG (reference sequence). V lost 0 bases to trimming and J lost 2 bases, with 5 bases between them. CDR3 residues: CAWSVEGNQPQHF. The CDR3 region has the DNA TGTGCCTGGAGTGTAGAGGGCAATCAGCCCCAGCATTTT. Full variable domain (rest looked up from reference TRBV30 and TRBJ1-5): SQTIHQWPATLVQPVGSPLSLECTVEGTSNPNLYWYRQAAGRGLQLLFYSVGIGQISSEVPQNLSASRPQDRQFILSSKKLLLSDSGFYLCAWSVEGNQPQHFGDGTRLSIL.

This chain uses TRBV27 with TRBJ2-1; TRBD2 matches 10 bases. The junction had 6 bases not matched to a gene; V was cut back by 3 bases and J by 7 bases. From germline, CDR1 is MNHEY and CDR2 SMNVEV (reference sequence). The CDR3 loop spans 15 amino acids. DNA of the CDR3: TGTGCCAGCAGTTTTGCTAGCGGGAGCCGGAATGAGCAGTTCTTC. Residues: CASSFASGSRNEQFF.

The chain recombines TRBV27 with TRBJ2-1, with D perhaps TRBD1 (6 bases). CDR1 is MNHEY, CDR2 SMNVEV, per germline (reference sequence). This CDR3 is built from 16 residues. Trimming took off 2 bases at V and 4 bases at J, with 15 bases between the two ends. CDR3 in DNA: TGTGCCAGCAGTTTACGTCAGGGGTTGATGTACAATGAGCAGTTCTTC. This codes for CASSLRQGLMYNEQFF.

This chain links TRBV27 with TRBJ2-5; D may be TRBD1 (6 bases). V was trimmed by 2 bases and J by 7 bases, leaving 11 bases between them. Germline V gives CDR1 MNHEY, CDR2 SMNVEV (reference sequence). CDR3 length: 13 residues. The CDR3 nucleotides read TGTGCCAGCAGTTTAGAAGCAGGGGTGACCCAGTACTTC. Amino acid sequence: CASSLEAGVTQYF.

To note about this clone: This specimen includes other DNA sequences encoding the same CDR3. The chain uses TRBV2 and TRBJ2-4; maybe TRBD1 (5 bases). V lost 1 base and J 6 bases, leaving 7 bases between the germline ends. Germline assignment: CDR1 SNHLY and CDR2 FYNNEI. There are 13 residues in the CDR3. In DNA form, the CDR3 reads TGTGCCAGCAGTGAAGGGCAGGGAAACATTCAGTACTTC. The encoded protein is CASSEGQGNIQYF. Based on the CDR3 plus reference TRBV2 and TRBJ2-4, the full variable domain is EPEVTQTPSHQVTQMGQEVILRCVPISNHLYFYWYRQILGQKVEFLVSFYNNEISEKSEIFDDQFSVERPDGSNFTLKIRSTKLEDSAMYFCASSEGQGNIQYFGAGTRLSVL.

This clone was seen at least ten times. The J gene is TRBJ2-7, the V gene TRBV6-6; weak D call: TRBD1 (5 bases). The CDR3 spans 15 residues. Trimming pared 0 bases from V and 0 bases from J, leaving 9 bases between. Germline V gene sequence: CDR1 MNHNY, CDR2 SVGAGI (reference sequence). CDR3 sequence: CASSYSMDTSYEQYF. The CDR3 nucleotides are TGTGCCAGCAGTTACTCGATGGACACCTCCTACGAGCAGTACTTC.